This T cell receptor beta chain originates from a study of cytomegalovirus exposure and HLA in healthy donors. Germline lookup yields CDR1 SGHTA and CDR2 FQGNSA. Trimming cost V 9 bases and J 3 bases; bases outside gene matches: 1. This CDR3 has 13 residues. The PCR employed 60 Vbeta primers together with 13 Jbeta primers. TCRdb keeps only in-frame clones here, not all; method: immunoSEQ multiplex PCR. The sample consists of approximately 79,000 clones, under 85% of them appearing once. The TCR sequence derives from a boy aged 5-17 years in good health and CMV-seronegative. The material sequenced was PBMCs. The rearrangement links TRBV7-2 to TRBJ2-1, with 11 bases lining up with TRBD1. The CDR3 DNA reads as TGTGCCAGTGGGACAGGGGGCTACAATGAGCAGTTCTTC. It codes for CASGTGGYNEQFF.